A selection of T cell receptor beta chains follows, all from one sample in a study of shared clonotypes between healthy human individuals. Generated by immunoSEQ multiplex PCR, the TCRdb table keeps only in-frame clones and is missing some. The data contain about 2.4 million clones, approximately 94% of them singletons. Source material: naive CD4+ T cells from PBMCs. These receptors all stem from a man younger than 35 in good health. Some clones in this sample may be carry-over from other donors' samples. Each CDR3 is given with its conserved first and last residue. D genes are given only for firm matches. Clone sizes are given selectively: once, few, many, or a class where the clone is expanded.

abundance | j_gene | d_gene | v_gene | CDR3nt | CDR3aa
NA | TRBJ2-2 | NA | TRBV7-3 | TGTGCCAGCAGCTTATTTCCCGGGGAGCTGTTTTTT | CASSLFPGELFF
once | TRBJ2-1 | TRBD2 | TRBV7-8 | TGTGCCAGCAGCTTAGTCCGGCGGGAGGGTAATGAGCAGTTCTTC | CASSLVRREGNEQFF
NA | TRBJ2-3 | TRBD2 | TRBV19 | TGTGCCAGTAGTATAACCGTTAAGTCCACTAGCGGTTCCACAGATACGCAGTATTTT | CASSITVKSTSGSTDTQYF
once | TRBJ2-3 | NA | TRBV25-1 | TGTGCCAGCAGCTCCCCAACTCCCGGTGGCACAGATACGCAGTATTTT | CASSSPTPGGTDTQYF
NA | TRBJ2-2 | NA | TRBV28 | TGTGCCAGCAGTTTGCCCCCGGGAAGATCCACCGGGGAGCTGTTTTTT | CASSLPPGRSTGELFF
once | TRBJ2-2 | NA | TRBV21-1 | TGTGCCAGCGGGGGAGGGGCTGCTGGGGAGCTGTTTTTT | CASGGGAAGELFF
once | TRBJ2-5 | TRBD1 | TRBV9 | TGTGCCAGCAGCTCCCTCGGGGACAGCTGGGGGACCCAGTACTTC | CASSSLGDSWGTQYF
NA | TRBJ2-7 | TRBD2 | TRBV28 | TGTGCCAGCAGCCTCGGGGCGGGAGGGCTTTACGAGCAGTACTTC | CASSLGAGGLYEQYF
NA | TRBJ2-1 | NA | TRBV7-3 | TGTGCCAGCAGCCGGGAAGTAACCTACAATGAGCAGTTCTTC | CASSREVTYNEQFF
once | TRBJ2-7 | TRBD1 | TRBV27 | TGTGCCAGCAGATACAGGGGGGTCGGCTCCTACGAGCAGTACTTC | CASRYRGVGSYEQYF
NA | TRBJ2-1 | TRBD2 | TRBV6-1 | TGTGCCAGCAGTGCGACTAGCGGGATTTCCTACAATGAGCAGTTCTTC | CASSATSGISYNEQFF
NA | TRBJ1-2 | NA | TRBV29-1 | TGCAGCGCAGGGGATTGGGGCTACACCTTC | CSAGDWGYTF
once | TRBJ1-5 | TRBD1 | TRBV10-3 | TGTGCCATCAGTGAGGGACAGGGGGCTAAGCCCCAGCATTTT | CAISEGQGAKPQHF
NA | TRBJ2-1 | TRBD2 | TRBV5-1 | TGCGCCAGCAGCTTCGGTACTAGCGGCTTCGAGAATGAGCAGTTCTTC | CASSFGTSGFENEQFF
NA | TRBJ1-5 | TRBD1 | TRBV28 | TGTGCCAGCAGATCGACCCGGGACAGGGGTAGCAATCAGCCCCAGCATTTT | CASRSTRDRGSNQPQHF
NA | TRBJ2-3 | NA | TRBV11-2 | TGTGCCAGCAGTCCCCAGGGGAATGTGGCAGATACGCAGTATTTT | CASSPQGNVADTQYF
NA | TRBJ2-7 | TRBD2 | TRBV28 | TGTGCCAGTGCAGGGAGTAGCGGGAGGGAAAGCTCCTACGAGCAGTACTTC | CASAGSSGRESSYEQYF
NA | TRBJ1-2 | NA | TRBV7-2 | TGTGCCAGCAGCCCCACCCCTAACTATGGCTACACCTTC | CASSPTPNYGYTF
NA | TRBJ2-5 | TRBD1 | TRBV28 | TGTGCCAGCAGTCCGGGACAGGGGATGGAGACCCAGTACTTC | CASSPGQGMETQYF
NA | TRBJ1-1 | NA | TRBV5-1 | TGCGCCAGCAGCCCCCAACAAGGGGGGGCAGTGAACACTGAAGCTTTCTTT | CASSPQQGGAVNTEAFF
NA | TRBJ1-2 | NA | TRBV5-4 | TGTGCCAGCAGCCCCAGGACAGCTAACTATGGCTACACCTTC | CASSPRTANYGYTF
NA | TRBJ2-7 | NA | TRBV18 | TGTGCCAGCTCGTCTTCTAGTTTCTACGAGCAGTACTTC | CASSSSSFYEQYF
NA | TRBJ2-1 | TRBD2 | TRBV7-3 | TGTGCCAGCAGCTCACCGGGGACTACCACCTACAATGAGCAGTTCTTC | CASSSPGTTTYNEQFF
NA | TRBJ1-3 | NA | TRBV19 | TGTGCCACCCACAGGGAAATGGGAAACACCATATATTTT | CATHREMGNTIYF
NA | TRBJ2-5 | NA | TRBV5-5 | TGTGCCAGCAGCGCCACCCTCCCGGGTCGCAACCAAGAGACCCAGTACTTC | CASSATLPGRNQETQYF
once | TRBJ2-7 | TRBD2 | TRBV11-2 | TGTGCCAGCAGCCTCCCGGGACTAGCGGGAGGCAGGAGCTCCTACGAGCAGTACTTC | CASSLPGLAGGRSSYEQYF
NA | TRBJ1-2 | TRBD1 | TRBV7-2 | TGTGCCAGCAGCCGGGACAGGGCGATCTATGGCTACACCTTC | CASSRDRAIYGYTF
NA | TRBJ2-1 | NA | TRBV6-5 | TGTGCCAGCACCGATGTCCAGAGCTCCTACAATGAGCAGTTCTTC | CASTDVQSSYNEQFF
NA | TRBJ2-1 | TRBD2 | TRBV4-2 | TGTGCCAGCAGCCAAGTCCGAGCGGGAGGAGTATACAATGAGCAGTTCTTC | CASSQVRAGGVYNEQFF
once | TRBJ1-3 | TRBD1 | TRBV29-1 | TGCAGCGCCGTCGACAGGGGGGACACCATATATTTT | CSAVDRGDTIYF
NA | TRBJ1-5 | NA | TRBV15 | TGTGCCACCAGCAGAGTTGGGGTTGCTCAGCCCCAGCATTTT | CATSRVGVAQPQHF
NA | TRBJ1-1 | TRBD1 | TRBV6-6 | TGTGCCAGCAGTTTACAGGGGGCTAATACTGAAGCTTTCTTT | CASSLQGANTEAFF
NA | TRBJ2-5 | NA | TRBV7-2 | TGTGCCAGCAGCTTAGCGCTTCTGGGGGCGAGAGAGACCCAGTACTTC | CASSLALLGARETQYF
NA | TRBJ2-3 | TRBD2 | TRBV28 | TGTGCCAGCAGCTTCGTGCTAGAGACTAGCGGTCCAGATACGCAGTATTTT | CASSFVLETSGPDTQYF
NA | TRBJ2-7 | TRBD1 | TRBV11-3 | TGTGCCAGCAGCTTTCGACAGGGGCCCATCTACGAGCAGTACTTC | CASSFRQGPIYEQYF
NA | TRBJ2-7 | NA | TRBV6-6 | TGTGCCAGCAGCCAAACAGGGAGCTACGAGCAGTACTTC | CASSQTGSYEQYF